The T cell receptor beta chain under discussion was sequenced for a study of cytomegalovirus exposure and HLA in healthy donors (dated by TCRdb to 2016 to 2017). About the investigation overall: According to an earlier analysis of 550 to 750 of the donors, about 179 million T cells yielded 117 million unique TCR beta sequences and about 300 Gb of sequence data. An early release covering just under 650 HLA-typed donors comprised approximately 300 gigabases of sequencing data and roughly 85 million unique TCR sequences. Of the 398 genotyped donors, approximately 83% fell in the genetic ancestry cluster associated with self-reported Caucasian donors. The aim of the study was to test whether cataloging public T cell receptors could identify signatures of past pathogen exposure. The study used immunosequencing to profile the T cell repertoires of approximately 690 subjects and linked those repertoires to cytomegalovirus serostatus. A separate validation cohort of about 110 different subjects was used in addition to the approximately 670-subject first cohort. The study combined high-throughput TCR immunosequencing, statistical association of individual TCRs with disease status, and machine learning to predict cytomegalovirus infection status. A later analysis re-analyzed previously published TCR beta repertoires from approximately 670 donors and added high-resolution HLA genotyping to study TCR occurrence patterns. Rather than drawing on any new phenotypic data, the later analysis identified candidate immune exposures from TCR beta sequences and the way those sequences occurred across donors. An earlier analysis of 587 of the donors used high-throughput TCR beta sequencing to judge whether each TCR beta V gene segment behaved as functional or pseudogenic. Donor age, sex, ethnicity and CMV serostatus were collected together with the repertoire data. A later genetic analysis used genome-wide SNP genotypes for about 65% of the 666 donors, treating that subset as a discovery cohort. Every discovery cohort repertoire had been produced on one sequencing platform. Class I and class II HLA loci were covered by the typing at four-digit resolution. Typing coverage varied by locus: roughly 629-630 donors for A, B, C, DRB1 and DQB1; around 560 for DQA1; about 590 for DPA1; roughly 450 for DPB1. Roughly 5 DR-DQ haplotypes were handled as single units for association and clustering, since linkage in the cohort was strong. On average, 235,054 unique TCR beta nucleotide sequences were sequenced per donor among about 400 genotyped donors of the cohort, with around 19% of those sequences being non-productive. Overall study outcomes, separate from this receptor: A cluster of highly shared sequence variants was judged likely to represent a technical artifact of the sequencing pipeline. A later analysis reported that several top co-occurrence clusters appeared linked to parvovirus B19, influenza, CMV and Epstein-Barr virus. A further reported finding was that TCR beta sequences accurately predicted the HLA-A and HLA-B alleles for most subjects in the first cohort. Compared with equally common non-associated chains, HLA-associated TCR beta chains in a later analysis were more clonally expanded and had lower generation probabilities. When HLA alleles, especially DR and DQ, strongly co-occurred, TCR associations were difficult to assign to individual alleles. A later analysis associated about 18,000 TCR beta sequences with specific HLA alleles at a false discovery rate of 0.05. Cytomegalovirus status was reported to be diagnosed by the classifier with high specificity and sensitivity in both the original and validation cohorts. The presence/absence analyses assumed that sequencing depth was roughly uniform across donors, and that assumption may not be true. For the cohort, immune exposure information was limited to CMV serostatus. This cohort had only TCR beta chains sequenced, and the lack of alpha or paired-chain data limited which features could be detected. Broadly in line with IMGT annotations, most TCR beta V segments showed up in productive rearrangements about 87% or about 30% of the time in an earlier analysis of several hundred of the donors. A later analysis found that TCR association rates varied across HLA loci, with DRB1 alleles showing the most associated TCRs and HLA-C alleles the fewest. Most TCR sequences were observed very rarely across donors, whereas some public TCRs were present in many individuals. Because counts were too low, under 20 rarely observed V segments, including chromosome 9 orphons, were left out of the earlier analysis of 500 to 750 of the donors. The study listed 150 to 200 TCR beta chains as associated with cytomegalovirus. The authors suggested that the approach could potentially be extended to other disease states and immunological phenotypes. According to a later genetic analysis, donors in an Asian-associated ancestry cluster had fewer N-insertions in productive TCRs than the roughly 700-donor mean. In a later genetic analysis, a missense DCLRE1C variant was associated with V-gene and J-gene trimming of TCR beta chains, and the association was replicated in an independent cohort. A few of the identified cytomegalovirus-associated TCR beta chains were confirmed in vitro to be specific for cytomegalovirus antigens. Most CMV-associated TCR beta chains appeared to be HLA-restricted in a later analysis, and the HLA associations seemed to be driven largely by CMV exposure. Correlated functional status among segregating V segments might reflect linkage disequilibrium, but an unknown experimental factor could not be ruled out. HLA typing was unavailable for some donors at each locus, so association tests used only the typed subset.

With respect to this clone: The antigen it recognizes is unknown. The input lacks base qualities; no much larger clone sits a single base away.

In total, approximately 690 healthy bone marrow donors made up the cohort. Cohort members were all nominally healthy when sampled, although unrecorded immune exposures were likely present. The donor was CMV seronegative and was included in the group of 352 seronegative cohort members. A peripheral blood sample was provided by each donor, and peripheral blood mononuclear cells were used for TCR beta sequencing. Genomic DNA was extracted from the blood cell samples with the Qiagen DNeasy Blood Extraction Kit. Receptors were amplified or captured by the immunoSEQ multiplex PCR assay. For the multiplex PCR, a mixture combining 60 forward primers for TCR Vbeta segments and 13 reverse primers for TCR Jbeta segments was used. The CDR3 region of rearranged TCR beta genes was amplified from genomic DNA by a multiplex PCR assay. Amplified TCR beta libraries were sequenced as 87-base-pair reads on the Illumina HiSeq System. The source study handled its data this way. Across the 666 repertoires, a later analysis counted some 80 million unique TCR beta chains, roughly 11 million of which were shared by at least two donors. Raw reads were error-corrected and collapsed into unique sequences by a nearest-neighbor algorithm in which closely related sequences were merged to remove PCR and sequencing errors. To assign V, D and J gene segments, CDR3 sequences were aligned to IMGT reference sequences. Each retained sequence needed at least a six-nucleotide match to both a V gene segment and a J gene segment. A rearrangement counted as productive if the CDR3 had no stop codons and remained in frame with V and J, and every other rearrangement counted as non-productive. CDR3 was defined by IMGT convention, running from the second conserved V-encoded cysteine to the conserved J-encoded phenylalanine. In an earlier analysis of roughly 610 of the donors, sequences lacking an unambiguous match to a single V gene segment were excluded. An earlier analysis of a few hundred of the donors called V segments functional above 56.7% productive rearrangements and segregating when the between-donor standard deviation exceeded 5%. A statistical classification framework was built to diagnose cytomegalovirus status from the catalog of TCR beta chain sequences. V and J gene assignment, in a later analysis, came from comparing TCR nucleotide sequences with IMGT/GENE-DB human TR gene sequences. In a later analysis, CDR3 sequences and most-parsimonious VDJ recombination scenarios were assigned using the TCRdist pipeline. In a later analysis, each TCR beta chain was defined by its CDR3 amino acid sequence together with its V-gene family, and reads without a unique V-gene family were excluded. To address suspected cross-contamination and a sequencing artifact, a later analysis removed roughly 640 highly shared, low-generation-probability nucleotide sequences. A later analysis calculated a clonal expansion index for each public chain from normalized within-repertoire ranks of inferred template counts. In a later analysis, generation probabilities were computed with a VDJ recombination model fitted to out-of-frame rearrangements, and the resulting probabilities were checked against IGoR. In a later analysis, TCR-TCR, TCR-HLA and TCR-CMV co-occurrence was scored with hypergeometric tests, and a repertoire-size bias correction was applied to TCR pairs. To estimate false discovery rates, a later analysis permuted the HLA or CMV assignments 20 times. In a later analysis, co-occurring TCRs were grouped using DBSCAN, with TCRdist sequence similarity added in when clustering inside HLA-allele-positive subsets. For co-occurrence clustering, repertoires with fewer than 30,000 or more than 120,000 public chains were excluded, along with four to six repertoires with anomalous nucleotide sharing. Sourced from immuneACCESS, this table was stored by TCRdb with only in-frame sequences that have V and J called. A share of the clones is absent; for the studies checked, an unresolved V gene accounts for under half, and the remainder has no known explanation. D and trimming come from the DNA, and the V and J calls and clone size come from that table. This sample comprises around 200,000 clones, about three quarters of them detected only once. 15% of the sample is held by the ten biggest clonotypes.

The sequence was obtained from a man aged 35 to 55 in good health and CMV-seronegative. Sequenced: PBMCs.

The nucleotides are TGCGCCAGCAGCCTTACATACAATGAGCAGTTCTTC. Translated, it reads CASSLTYNEQFF. The rearrangement joined TRBV4-3 to TRBJ2-1, with no reliable assignment of the D segment. Spanning cysteine to phenylalanine, the CDR3 consists of 12 amino acids. Only the CDR3 region is kept as DNA, spanning 36 bases read in frame from base 1. CDR1 LGHNA and CDR2 YSLEER are derived from the germline V gene. V is shortened by 4 bases, J by 4 bases, and the region joining them spans 5 bases.